The clone carrying this T cell receptor beta chain was counted a few times. The antigen is unknown. The data belong to a study of CD8+ T cells in alopecia areata. The CDR3 extends over 16 amino acids. CDR1 and CDR2 (germline): SGHRS, YFSETQ. With 0 bases removed from V and 7 bases from J, the gap between germline ends came to 14 bases. Following extraction, RNA underwent reverse transcription to cDNA, which served as the sequencing template. Produced via immunoSEQ multiplex PCR; TCRdb's table is partial and in-frame only. The sample gives a few hundred thousand clones, around two fifths of which show up once; 0.45% to 0.55% is in the top ten. General study findings and limits: Clonality in the scalp and expanded CD8+ clones ranked among the top 100 were significantly decreased by tofacitinib. Just one nonresponder means the tie between baseline CD8+ expansion and response stays uncertain.

Treatment reported: oral pan-JAK inhibitor, 5-10 mg twice daily. Peripheral blood, together with lesional scalp punch biopsies, was collected from alopecia areata patients. This receptor was identified in a human donor with alopecia areata. This chain joins TRBV5-1 and TRBJ1-6, with no clear D. This sample comprised CD4+ T cells sorted from blood, obtained at approximately week 30, from a patient treated with tofacitinib. The CDR3 DNA sequence: TGCGCCAGCAGCTTGGACCCCGGGCTGCAGAATTCACCCCTCCACTTT. It is translated as CASSLDPGLQNSPLHF. Full variable domain (outside the CDR3, taken from reference TRBV5-1 and TRBJ1-6): KAGVTQTPRYLIKTRGQQVTLSCSPISGHRSVSWYQQTPGQGLQFLFEYFSETQRNKGNFPGRFSGRQFSNSRSEMNVSTLELGDSALYLCASSLDPGLQNSPLHFGNGTRLTVT.